This TCR beta chain was sequenced during a study of T cell responses to AZD1222 COVID-19 vaccine. Produced via immunoSEQ multiplex PCR; TCRdb's table is partial and in-frame only. In the table there are around 130,000 clones, over 75% of which are singletons. Trimming stripped 6 bases from V and 4 bases from J, with 18 bases between. CDR1 is LGHNA, CDR2 YNFKEQ, per germline. This CDR3 region has 15 residues. Material: peripheral blood, obtained on day 0 of MenACWY control vaccination. This sequence joins TRBV4-2 and TRBJ1-1, with D perhaps matching TRBD1 (6 bases). The sequence was obtained from an adult in good health. CDR3 in amino acids: CASSPLGGWSTEAFF. The CDR3 nucleotides read TGTGCCAGCAGTCCCCTGGGGGGCTGGAGCACTGAAGCTTTCTTT.